What follows are 27 T cell receptor beta chains derived from one specimen sequenced in a study of control samples from healthy donors and cancer patients. The table came from immunoSEQ multiplex PCR; TCRdb's copy has only in-frame clones and leaves some out. This sample carries roughly 450,000 clones, 75% to 95% of them seen once, and the ten largest clones take around 6.8%. The sample was PBMCs. The receptors stem from a middle-aged man with head and neck cancer.

V usage is TRBV10-1 and J usage is TRBJ2-2; D is unclear. Germline lookup yields CDR1 WNHNN and CDR2 SYGVQD (reference sequence). Trimming removed 0 bases from V and 7 bases from J, with 15 bases in between. The CDR3 loop spans 16 amino acids. DNA of the CDR3: TGCGCCAGCAGTGAGTCTTCAGGTTGGCGTGGCGGGGAGCTGTTTTTT. Protein product: CASSESSGWRGGELFF.

The J gene is TRBJ2-1, the V gene TRBV18; D unresolved. The V end was cut by 6 bases, the J end by 0 bases, with 15 bases between. This CDR3 has 16 amino acids. From germline, CDR1 is KGHSH and CDR2 LQKENI. This CDR3 is CASSLTTAHSYNEQFF. In DNA, the CDR3 is TGTGCCAGCTCGCTTACAACCGCACACTCCTACAATGAGCAGTTCTTC.

This clone has just one count. The chain links TRBV11-2 to TRBJ2-7; no reliable D call. V was shortened by 1 base and J by 3 bases, with 7 bases between the two germline ends. Germline values: CDR1 SGHAT, CDR2 FQNNGV. This CDR3 region has 13 residues. The CDR3 loop reads CASSLGQNYEQYF. The CDR3 DNA reads as TGTGCCAGCAGCTTAGGGCAGAACTACGAGCAGTACTTC.

The rearrangement joins TRBV30 to TRBJ1-1; D is ambiguous. CDR3 length: 13 amino acids. Deletions cut 1 base from V and 1 base from J, with 7 bases between. Germline V gives CDR1 GTSNPN, CDR2 SVGIG (reference sequence). This chain's CDR3 is CAWSGTPNTEAFF. As DNA, the CDR3 is TGTGCCTGGAGTGGAACACCGAACACTGAAGCTTTCTTT.

The rearrangement uses TRBV6-5 and TRBJ2-5, with TRBD2 identical over 14 bases. Germline CDR1 reads MNHEY; CDR2 reads SVGAGI. V trimming: 10 bases; J trimming: 5 bases; junction bases outside the gene matches: 6. This CDR3 has 14 residues. CDR3 DNA sequence: TGTGCCACTCGGCGACTAGCGGGGGGGGAGACCCAGTACTTC. Translating gives CATRRLAGGETQYF.

The chain is built from TRBV15 and TRBJ1-1; the D gene is possibly TRBD1 (6 bases). Looked up from germline, CDR1 is LNHNV and CDR2 is YYDKDF (reference sequence). There are 15 residues in the CDR3. Trimming stripped 0 bases from V and 1 base from J, with 9 bases between. Written as DNA, the CDR3 is TGTGCCACCAGCAGAGATCGGGGGCGGAACACTGAAGCTTTCTTT. Protein product: CATSRDRGRNTEAFF. The variable domain in full, with the rest retrieved from reference TRBV15 and TRBJ1-1, is DAMVIQNPRYQVTQFGKPVTLSCSQTLNHNVMYWYQQKSSQAPKLLFHYYDKDFNNEADTPDNFQSRRPNTSFCFLDIRSPGLGDTAMYLCATSRDRGRNTEAFFGQGTRLTVV.

The chain has TRBV6-2 or TRBV6-3 and TRBJ2-5, with 10 positions matching TRBD2. Germline V CDR1 and CDR2: MNHEY, SVGEGT. V lost 3 bases and J lost 9; bases outside the gene matches: 10. The CDR3 runs to 15 residues. CDR3: CASSYGLAGVLSQYF. In DNA form, the CDR3 reads TGTGCCAGCAGTTATGGGCTAGCGGGAGTCTTGTCCCAGTACTTC.

The chain has TRBV27 and TRBJ2-1; 10 nucleotides align to TRBD2. Trimming took 4 bases from V and 10 from J; bases not matched to a gene: 10. Germline values: CDR1 MNHEY, CDR2 SMNVEV (reference sequence). The CDR3 has 15 amino acids. The CDR3 DNA reads TGTGCCAGCAGTTCCGCCGGGACTAGCGTCCGGGAGCAGTTCTTC. The encoded protein is CASSSAGTSVREQFF.

The gene calls are TRBV19 and TRBJ1-5; TRBD1 matches 8 bases. From germline, CDR1 is LNHDA and CDR2 SQIVND (reference sequence). The ends lost 7 bases at V and 7 bases at J; junction bases unmatched: 9. CDR3 length: 14 amino acids. The CDR3 DNA is TGTGCCAGTATGGGGGACAGGACCCAGCAGCCCCAGCATTTT. Its protein is CASMGDRTQQPQHF.

CDR3 sequence: CAISPSGSRRNTEAFF. The CDR3 coding sequence is TGTGCCATCAGCCCTTCGGGGTCGAGGAGGAACACTGAAGCTTTCTTT. The chain joins TRBV10-3 to TRBJ1-1; D is unresolved. This CDR3 comprises 16 residues. Germline V gene lookup returns CDR1 ENHRY and CDR2 SYGVKD. V was cut by 6 bases and J by 1 base, with 18 bases left in between.

This chain links TRBV7-3 with TRBJ2-6; D call uncertain. Germline assignment: CDR1 SGHTA and CDR2 FQGTGA. The length of the CDR3 is 16 residues. With 4 bases removed from V and 4 bases from J, the gap between germline ends came to 14 bases. The CDR3 sequence: CASSSGFGGGANVLTF. In DNA, the CDR3 is TGTGCCAGCAGCTCTGGGTTTGGCGGAGGGGCCAACGTCCTGACTTTC.

The rearrangement joins TRBV19 to TRBJ1-6; TRBD1 might be the D (5 bases). Germline V lookup: CDR1 LNHDA, CDR2 SQIVND (reference sequence). V lost 5 bases and J 7 bases, leaving 18 bases between the germline ends. The CDR3 covers 16 residues. The CDR3 nucleotides are TGTGCCAGTAGTGGTACCCCACAGGCGGGAAATTCACCCCTCCACTTT. Translated: CASSGTPQAGNSPLHF.

The chain recombines TRBV5-6 with TRBJ2-1; TRBD2 aligns across 7 bases. Trimming at V came to 0 bases and at J to 1 base, leaving 4 bases not matched to a gene. This CDR3 region has 16 residues. Germline V lookup: CDR1 SGHDT, CDR2 YYEEEE. In nucleotides, the CDR3 is TGTGCCAGCAGCTTGGCTCCAGCGGGGTCCTACAATGAGCAGTTCTTC. It translates to CASSLAPAGSYNEQFF.

The genes are TRBV6-5 and TRBJ2-7; D possibly corresponds to TRBD1 (5 bases). V lost 4 bases to trimming and J lost 6 bases, with 13 bases between them. The germline V gene has CDR1 MNHEY and CDR2 SVGAGI. The CDR3 is made up of 13 amino acids. CDR3 region: CASSSAQGAEQYF. In nucleotides, the CDR3 is TGTGCCAGCAGTTCAGCCCAGGGCGCCGAGCAGTACTTC.

The chain carries TRBV7-9 and TRBJ2-7; D is ambiguous. V was cut by 5 bases and J by 0 bases, with 5 bases left in between. This CDR3 spans 12 amino acids. CDR1 and CDR2 (germline): SEHNR, FQNEAQ (reference sequence). CDR3 in amino acids: CASSRSSYEQYF. Written as DNA, the CDR3 is TGTGCCAGCAGCCGCAGCTCCTACGAGCAGTACTTC.

The rearrangement joins TRBV7-9 to TRBJ1-3, with D perhaps matching TRBD1 (5 bases). Trimming stripped 8 bases from V and 3 bases from J, with 14 bases between. CDR1 is SEHNR, CDR2 FQNEAQ, per germline (reference sequence). The CDR3 has 14 amino acids. The CDR3 here is CASSRQGDGNTIYF. For the CDR3, the DNA is TGTGCCAGCTCTCGGCAGGGTGATGGAAACACCATATATTTT.

This sequence joins TRBV6-5 and TRBJ1-1; D may be TRBD1 (6 bases). This CDR3 has 15 amino acids. The V end was cut by 2 bases, the J end by 3 bases, with 13 bases between. From germline, CDR1 is MNHEY and CDR2 SVGAGI. The CDR3 DNA follows: TGTGCCAGCAGTTACCCGGGGGGCAGGCACACTGAAGCTTTCTTT. Residues: CASSYPGGRHTEAFF.

In this sample, this clone turned up once. The chain has TRBV30 and TRBJ2-3; 10 bases are a match to TRBD2. V trimming: 0 bases; J trimming: 5 bases; junction bases outside the gene matches: 8. Looked up from germline, CDR1 is GTSNPN and CDR2 is SVGIG (reference sequence). The CDR3 contains 16 residues. The CDR3 is CAWSVVAGGGGDTQYF. The CDR3 DNA reads as TGTGCCTGGAGTGTGGTAGCGGGGGGAGGGGGAGATACGCAGTATTTT.

J is TRBJ1-5 and V is TRBV6-5; 10 bases are a match to TRBD1. This CDR3 is built from 14 residues. CDR1 is MNHEY and CDR2 is SVGAGI in the germline V gene. The ends lost 9 bases at V and 3 bases at J; junction bases unmatched: 5. The CDR3 DNA is TGTGCCAGTGCGACAGGGGGCCCCAATCAGCCCCAGCATTTT. This translates into CASATGGPNQPQHF.

Note on this clone: The same CDR3 arises from other DNA sequences in this sample as well. This chain connects TRBV27 to TRBJ2-5, with no clear D. The CDR3 is made up of 11 amino acids. Germline V gene lookup returns CDR1 MNHEY and CDR2 SMNVEV (reference sequence). V lost 5 bases and J 4 bases, leaving 5 bases between the germline ends. CDR3 coding DNA: TGTGCCAGCAGTCTTGGAGAGACCCAGTACTTC. Translating gives CASSLGETQYF.

The V gene is TRBV2, the J gene TRBJ2-1, with 11 positions matching TRBD1. The CDR3 length is 14 residues. Germline V gene sequence: CDR1 SNHLY, CDR2 FYNNEI. V was clipped by 11 bases and J by 8 bases; unmatched bases: 11. In nucleotides, the CDR3 is TGTGCCGGGCTGCGGGACAGGGGGAGCGATGAGCAGTTCTTC. Amino acids: CAGLRDRGSDEQFF.

The rearrangement links TRBV5-1 to TRBJ2-1; 9 positions match TRBD2. V was clipped by 6 bases and J by 8 bases; unmatched bases: 15. The CDR3 length is 16 residues. Germline CDR1 reads SGHRS; CDR2 reads YFSETQ. This CDR3 reads CASTKLGSGRGYEQFF. The CDR3 DNA reads as TGCGCCAGCACGAAGCTGGGTAGCGGGAGAGGTTATGAGCAGTTCTTC.

CDR3 coding DNA: TGTGCCACCAGTGATCAAACGGACCCCCGGGAGACCCAGTACTTC. Translating gives CATSDQTDPRETQYF. The chain is built from TRBV24-1 and TRBJ2-5, with unresolved D. Trimming took off 3 bases at V and 5 bases at J, with 15 bases between the two ends. This CDR3 comprises 15 residues. CDR1 KGHDR and CDR2 SFDVKD come from the germline V gene.

The chain couples TRBV12-3 or TRBV12-4 to TRBJ2-4, with unresolved D. The CDR3 totals 11 residues. The V end was cut by 1 base, the J end by 7 bases, with 2 bases between. CDR3 DNA: TGTGCCAGCAGTTTAGTGAACATTCAGTACTTC. It encodes CASSLVNIQYF.

With respect to this clone: The sample holds other DNA sequences that translate to the same CDR3. J is TRBJ2-2 and V is TRBV12-3 or TRBV12-4; no firm D call. The CDR3 spans 13 residues. The V gene lost 3 bases and the J gene lost 4 bases, with 6 bases spanning the gap. CDR3 in amino acids: CASSFGGTGELFF. The DNA for the CDR3 is TGTGCCAGCAGTTTCGGCGGCACCGGGGAGCTGTTTTTT.

This chain uses TRBV5-1 with TRBJ2-1; D is possibly TRBD1 (7 bases). V was shortened by 4 bases and J by 7 bases, with 15 bases between the two germline ends. The germline gives CDR1 SGHRS, CDR2 YFSETQ. The CDR3 contains 14 residues. The CDR3: CASSTPGGSNEQFF. CDR3 in DNA: TGCGCCAGCAGCACTCCAGGGGGGTCGAATGAGCAGTTCTTC. The whole variable domain, remainder taken from reference TRBV5-1 and TRBJ2-1, is KAGVTQTPRYLIKTRGQQVTLSCSPISGHRSVSWYQQTPGQGLQFLFEYFSETQRNKGNFPGRFSGRQFSNSRSEMNVSTLELGDSALYLCASSTPGGSNEQFFGPGTRLTVL.

V usage is TRBV5-1 and J usage is TRBJ2-7, with D maybe TRBD1 (6 bases). The V end lost 0 bases, the J end lost 5 bases, and 6 bases lay between the germline ends. CDR1 and CDR2 (germline): SGHRS, YFSETQ. This CDR3 contains 12 residues. The CDR3 sequence is CASSLAGDEQYF. The CDR3 DNA follows: TGCGCCAGCAGCTTGGCAGGGGACGAGCAGTACTTC.